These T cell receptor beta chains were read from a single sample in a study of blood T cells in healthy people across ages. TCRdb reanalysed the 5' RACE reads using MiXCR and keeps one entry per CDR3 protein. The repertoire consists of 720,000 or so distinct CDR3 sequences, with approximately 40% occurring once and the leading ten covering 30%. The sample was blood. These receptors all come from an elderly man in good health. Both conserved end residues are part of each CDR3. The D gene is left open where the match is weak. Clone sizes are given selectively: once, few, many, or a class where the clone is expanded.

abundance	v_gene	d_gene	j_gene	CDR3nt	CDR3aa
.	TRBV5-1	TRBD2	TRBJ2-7	TGCGCCAGCAATCTAGCGGGGGGGTCCTACAATGAGCAGTACTTC	CASNLAGGSYNEQYF
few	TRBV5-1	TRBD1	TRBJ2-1	TGCGCCAGCAGCTCAGGACAGGACTCCTACAATGAGCAGTTCTTC	CASSSGQDSYNEQFF
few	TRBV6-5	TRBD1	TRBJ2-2	TGTGCCAGCAGTTCGGACAGGCAAATGGGGGAGCTGTTTTTT	CASSSDRQMGELFF
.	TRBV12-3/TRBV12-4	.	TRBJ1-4	TGTGCCAGCAGTACAGGGGAAAAACTGTTTTTT	CASSTGEKLFF
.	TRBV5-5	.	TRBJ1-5	TGTGCCAGCAGCTTGGGCGCTGGGCGCAGCAATCAGCCCCAGCATTTT	CASSLGAGRSNQPQHF
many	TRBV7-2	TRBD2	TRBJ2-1	TGTGCCAGCAGAATCTCGGGCGGGGGCTACAATGAGCAGTTCTTC	CASRISGGGYNEQFF
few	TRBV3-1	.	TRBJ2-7	TGTGCCAGCAGCCAAGAATGCCAGATCTACGAGCAGTACTTC	CASSQECQIYEQYF
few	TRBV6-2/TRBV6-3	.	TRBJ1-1	TGTGCCAGCAGTTACCAGGACAGCCGTGGTCGTGAAGCTTTCTTT	CASSYQDSRGREAFF
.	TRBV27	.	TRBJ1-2	TGTGCCAGCAGTTCTAACGCGGCTCAAGCTAACTATGGCTACACCTTC	CASSSNAAQANYGYTF
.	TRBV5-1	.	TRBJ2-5	TGCGCCAGCAGCTTGACTACTGGAAATGAGCAGTACTTC	CASSLTTGNEQYF
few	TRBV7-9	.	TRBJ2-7	TGTGCCAGCAGCTTAGAACAGGGACTTTACGAGCAGTACTTC	CASSLEQGLYEQYF
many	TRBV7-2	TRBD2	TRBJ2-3	TGTGCCAGCAGCTTAGCGGGGGGGAGGGTTGATACGCAGTATTTT	CASSLAGGRVDTQYF
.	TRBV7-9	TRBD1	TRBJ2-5	TGTGCCAGCAGCTTAGACACAGGGGATGAGCAGTACTTC	CASSLDTGDEQYF
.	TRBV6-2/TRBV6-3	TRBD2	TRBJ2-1	TGTGCCAGCACGAAGATAGAAAGAGCGGGAGCAAATGAGCAGTTCTTC	CASTKIERAGANEQFF
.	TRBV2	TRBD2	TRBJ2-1	TGTGCCAGCAGTGCTAGCGGGATAGTCAATGAGCAGTTCTTC	CASSASGIVNEQFF
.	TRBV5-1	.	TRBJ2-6	TGCGCCAGCAGCTTGGAAGCGGGTACGGGGGCCAACGTCCTGACTTTC	CASSLEAGTGANVLTF
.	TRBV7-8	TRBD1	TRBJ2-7	TGTGCCAGCAGCGTGGGACAGAGACTGGACGAGCAGTACTTC	CASSVGQRLDEQYF
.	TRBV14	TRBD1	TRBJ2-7	TGTGCCAGCAGCCAAGTCGTCAGGGGGCGCTTTCTGAACAATGAGCAGTACTTC	CASSQVVRGRFLNNEQYF
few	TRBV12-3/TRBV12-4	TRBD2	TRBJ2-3	TGTGCCAGCAGTGGGGGACTAGCGGGAGGATCAGATACGCAGTATTTT	CASSGGLAGGSDTQYF
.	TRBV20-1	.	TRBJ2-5	TGCAGTGCCCGGACAGTCCAAGAGACCCAGTACTTC	CSARTVQETQYF
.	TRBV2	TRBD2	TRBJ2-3	TGTGCCAGCAGTGTTTTTCTAGCGGGGGGTGCGCAGTATTTT	CASSVFLAGGAQYF
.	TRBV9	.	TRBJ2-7	TGTGCCAGCAGCCCTGGGGTGAGCTACGAGTACGAGCAGTACTTC	CASSPGVSYEYEQYF
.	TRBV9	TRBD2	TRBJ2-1	TGTGCCAGCAGCGTAGGGTCTAGCGGGGGCAATGAGCAGTTCTTC	CASSVGSSGGNEQFF
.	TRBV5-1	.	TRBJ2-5	TGCGCCAGCAGCCTCGGGACTTTGCGGTACAATGAGCAGTACTTC	CASSLGTLRYNEQYF
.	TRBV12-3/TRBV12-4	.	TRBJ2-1	TGTGCCAGCAGTCCTCTGGCAAACCACAATGAGCAGTTCTTC	CASSPLANHNEQFF
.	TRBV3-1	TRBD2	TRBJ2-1	TGTGCCAGCAGCCACATGACTAGCGGGAGGCATGAGCAGTTCTTC	CASSHMTSGRHEQFF
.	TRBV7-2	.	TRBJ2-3	TGTGCCAGCAGCTTAGTAGCGGCGCAAGATACGCAGTATTTT	CASSLVAAQDTQYF
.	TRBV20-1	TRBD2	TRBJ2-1	TGCAGTGCTAGAGATAGGGGACTAGCGGCGAATGAGCAGTTCTTC	CSARDRGLAANEQFF
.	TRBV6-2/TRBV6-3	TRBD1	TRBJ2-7	TGTGCCAGCAGAATGGACAGGCGTTGGGAGCAGTACTTC	CASRMDRRWEQYF
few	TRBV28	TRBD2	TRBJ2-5	TGTGCCATCGGACTAGCGGAGGAAGAGACCCAGTACTTC	CAIGLAEEETQYF
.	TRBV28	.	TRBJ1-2	TGTGCCAGCACCGATCAGGGCGGTCGGTACTATGGCTACACCTTC	CASTDQGGRYYGYTF
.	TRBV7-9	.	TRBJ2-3	TGTGCCAGCAGCAACAGCTTGGGCAGGCCTACGCAGTATTTT	CASSNSLGRPTQYF
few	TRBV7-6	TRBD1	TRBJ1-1	TGTGCCAGCAGCTTAACGGGGACAGGGAACACTGAAGCTTTCTTT	CASSLTGTGNTEAFF
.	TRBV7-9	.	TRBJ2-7	TGTGCCAGCAGCCAAGGGGTCTACAATGAGCAGTACTTC	CASSQGVYNEQYF
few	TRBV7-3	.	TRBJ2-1	TGTGCCAGCAGCTTAAAGGGGAGCTCCTACAATGAGCAGTTCTTC	CASSLKGSSYNEQFF
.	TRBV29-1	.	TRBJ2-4	TGCAGCGTTGAAGCGGGGCTCAAAAACATTCAGTACTTC	CSVEAGLKNIQYF
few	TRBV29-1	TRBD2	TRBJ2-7	TGCAGCGTTTCCGGGACTAGGGCCTACGAGCAGTACTTC	CSVSGTRAYEQYF
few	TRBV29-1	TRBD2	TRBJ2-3	TGCAGCGTCCTCTGGCGGGCTAGCGGGAGAACCGGAGATACGCAGTATTTT	CSVLWRASGRTGDTQYF
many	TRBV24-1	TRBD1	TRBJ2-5	TGTGCCACCAGTATAAAACAGGGGGCGGGAGAGACCCAGTACTTC	CATSIKQGAGETQYF
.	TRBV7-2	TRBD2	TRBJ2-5	TGTGCCAGCAGCTTAGGGGTAGCGGGGGCCGAAGAGACCCAGTACTTC	CASSLGVAGAEETQYF
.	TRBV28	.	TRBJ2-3	TGTGCCAGCAGGCCCGGGGGTAGCACAGATACGCAGTATTTT	CASRPGGSTDTQYF
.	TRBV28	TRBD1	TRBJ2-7	TGTGCCAGCAGTCCGGCCGGGACAGGGGGTGAGAATGAGCAGTACTTC	CASSPAGTGGENEQYF
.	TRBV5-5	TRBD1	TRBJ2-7	TGTGCCAGCAGCCAGAGTGGGACAGGGAACCCCTACGAGCAGTACTTC	CASSQSGTGNPYEQYF
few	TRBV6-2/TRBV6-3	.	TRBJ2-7	TGTGCCAGCAGTATGAGCTCCTACGAGCAGTACTTC	CASSMSSYEQYF
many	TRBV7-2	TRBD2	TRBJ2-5	TGTGCCAGCAGCTTAGTCGGTTTTAGCGGGGACTACAATGAGCAGTACTTC	CASSLVGFSGDYNEQYF
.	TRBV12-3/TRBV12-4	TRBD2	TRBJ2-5	TGTGCCAGCAGTTTAGCGATTGGGGCTAGCGGGGGGTACGTGCAGTACTTC	CASSLAIGASGGYVQYF
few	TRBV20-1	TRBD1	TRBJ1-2	TGCAGTGCCATCCCGGGACAGAGTACTAACTATGGCTACACCTTC	CSAIPGQSTNYGYTF
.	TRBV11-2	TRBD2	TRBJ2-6	TGTGCCAGCAGCTTAATGTCCCTAGCGGGAGATGGGGCCAACGTCCTGACTTTC	CASSLMSLAGDGANVLTF
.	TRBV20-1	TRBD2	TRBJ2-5	TGCAGTGCCGAGCTAGCGGGGGAACAAGAGACCCAGTACTTC	CSAELAGEQETQYF
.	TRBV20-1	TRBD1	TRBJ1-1	TGCAGTGCGAGCAGGGGGGTCACTGAAGCTTTCTTT	CSASRGVTEAFF
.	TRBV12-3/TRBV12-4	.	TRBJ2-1	TGTGCCAGCAGTTTTACGAATAGCAGAGCGTTCTTC	CASSFTNSRAFF
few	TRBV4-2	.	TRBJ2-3	TGTGCCAGCAGCCAGAGGGGGGAGGTACAGGGCGACACGCAGTATTTT	CASSQRGEVQGDTQYF
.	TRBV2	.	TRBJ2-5	TGTGCCAGCAGTGCGGAAGAGACCCAGTACTTC	CASSAEETQYF
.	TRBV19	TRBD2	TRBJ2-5	TGTGCCAGTAGAGGGACTAGCGGTGTTTACAATGAGCAGTACTTC	CASRGTSGVYNEQYF